Shown below are 31 T cell receptor beta chains from a single sample sequenced in a study of shared clonotypes between healthy human individuals. The assay was immunoSEQ multiplex PCR, and TCRdb's table has in-frame clones only and misses some. The data hold about half a million clones, with more than 75% observed a single time. Sequencing was done on a sample of PBMCs. The origin of the receptors is a woman in her 40s in good health. Some clones in this sample may be carry-over from other donors' samples.

The chain has TRBV7-8 and TRBJ1-3, with TRBD1 identical over 7 bases. The CDR3 spans 14 residues. V lost 3 bases, J lost 4 bases, and 3 bases stayed unmatched. Germline CDR1 and CDR2: SGHVS and FQNEAQ. The DNA of the CDR3 is TGTGCCAGCAGCTTCGGGACAGAAGGAAACACCATATATTTT. Residues: CASSFGTEGNTIYF.

V and J are TRBV6-6 and TRBJ1-1; no clear D. Looked up from germline, CDR1 is MNHNY and CDR2 is SVGAGI (reference sequence). The CDR3 sequence is 13 residues long. V dropped 4 bases and J dropped 4 bases, with 10 bases sitting between them. The CDR3 DNA sequence: TGTGCCAGCAGTTTGGGCTTTGGCACTGAAGCTTTCTTT. This encodes CASSLGFGTEAFF.

The chain joins TRBV5-6 to TRBJ1-3; possible D gene TRBD1, 5 bases. The CDR3 consists of 16 residues. Germline-derived CDR1 and CDR2 are SGHDT and YYEEEE. Trimming removed 4 bases at V and 1 base at J, with 15 bases between. The CDR3 coding sequence is TGTGCCAGCAGCCTAGGAACAGGAGTATCTGGAAACACCATATATTTT. Protein sequence: CASSLGTGVSGNTIYF.

A note on this clone: A far larger clone lies a single base away; this is likely a read error. This specimen includes other DNA sequences encoding the same CDR3. The J gene is TRBJ1-4, the V gene TRBV29-1, with D perhaps matching TRBD1 (5 bases). V gave up 1 base and J gave up 7 bases, with 13 bases separating them. The CDR3 length is 14 residues. Germline V gene sequence: CDR1 SQVTM, CDR2 ANQGSEA. As DNA, the CDR3 is TGCAGCGTTGAAGCGGTGGGGGGGGTTGAAAAACTGTTTTTT. Translated, it gives CSVEAVGGVEKLFF.

J is TRBJ2-6 and V is TRBV28; D could derive from TRBD1 or TRBD2 (5 bases each). The V gene's germline CDR1 is MDHEN and CDR2 SYDVKM. This CDR3 is 15 amino acids long. The V end was cut by 7 bases, the J end by 4 bases, with 14 bases between. CDR3 DNA: TGTGCCAGCAACCTGGGACCGCCCGGGGCCAACGTCCTGACTTTC. Translating it yields CASNLGPPGANVLTF.

This clone has a single count. This chain joins TRBV7-2 and TRBJ2-7, with TRBD1 as a possible D gene (5 bases). Per the germline V gene, CDR1 is SGHTA and CDR2 is FQGNSA. Trimming shortened V by 5 bases and J by 1 base, and 21 bases separated the two germline ends. This CDR3 comprises 17 residues. The CDR3 DNA reads as TGTGCCAGCAGCCCTCGACTTGGTTGGGGCAGGTCCTACGAGCAGTACTTC. This sequence encodes CASSPRLGWGRSYEQYF.

This clone was recorded many times. The rearrangement links TRBV7-2 to TRBJ1-2, with unresolved D. Germline values: CDR1 SGHTA, CDR2 FQGNSA. The CDR3 sequence is 14 residues long. V was trimmed by 5 bases and J by 3 bases, leaving 13 bases between them. The CDR3 loop is CASSRRGRDYGYTF. CDR3 DNA: TGTGCCAGCAGCCGGAGAGGACGGGACTATGGCTACACCTTC.

This chain connects TRBV30 to TRBJ2-2; D remains ambiguous. The V end was cut by 0 bases, the J end by 7 bases, with 15 bases between. Germline loops: CDR1 GTSNPN, CDR2 SVGIG (reference sequence). The CDR3 runs to 15 residues. CDR3: CAWSVQTDWGGELFF. The DNA for the CDR3 is TGTGCCTGGAGTGTACAAACAGACTGGGGCGGGGAGCTGTTTTTT. The full variable domain, its missing parts supplied by reference TRBV30 and TRBJ2-2, is SQTIHQWPATLVQPVGSPLSLECTVEGTSNPNLYWYRQAAGRGLQLLFYSVGIGQISSEVPQNLSASRPQDRQFILSSKKLLLSDSGFYLCAWSVQTDWGGELFFGEGSRLTVL.

The rearrangement uses TRBV28 and TRBJ1-2; a possible D gene is TRBD1 (6 bases). The length of the CDR3 is 14 residues. Trimming pared 5 bases from V and 11 bases from J, leaving 21 bases between. CDR1 MDHEN and CDR2 SYDVKM come from the germline V gene. CDR3 nucleotide sequence: TGTGCCAGCAGTATACCCCTCGGACAGTCCGAATACACCTTC. This translates into CASSIPLGQSEYTF.

The V call is TRBV28, the J call TRBJ2-3, with D perhaps matching TRBD2 (6 bases). The CDR3 is 18 residues long. Trimming removed 10 bases from V and 4 bases from J, with 30 bases in between. Looked up from germline, CDR1 is MDHEN and CDR2 is SYDVKM. CDR3 amino acids: CATSGKFFGSNQADTQYF. CDR3 nucleotides: TGTGCCACCTCAGGGAAATTTTTCGGGAGTAACCAAGCAGATACGCAGTATTTT.

This chain uses TRBV19 with TRBJ1-2; 7 nucleotides match TRBD1. CDR1 LNHDA and CDR2 SQIVND come from the germline V gene (reference sequence). This CDR3 has 15 residues. Trimming cost V 10 bases and J 0 bases; bases outside gene matches: 11. The CDR3 DNA reads as TGTGCCACCAAGACAGGGATAAACTCTAACTATGGCTACACCTTC. Amino acids: CATKTGINSNYGYTF.

V gene TRBV7-6 combines with J gene TRBJ2-2, with 8 bases identical to TRBD1. The CDR3 runs 16 residues. From germline, CDR1 is SGHVS and CDR2 FNYEAQ. Unmatched junction bases numbered 4, after V lost 4 bases and J lost 0 bases. The CDR3 nucleotides read TGTGCCAGCAGCTCCCAACAGGGGGCGAACACCGGGGAGCTGTTTTTT. Translating gives CASSSQQGANTGELFF.

As regards this clone: Other nucleotide sequences in the sample specify the same CDR3. This rearrangement joins TRBV7-9 to TRBJ2-1, with D perhaps TRBD1 (5 bases). Trimming took off 2 bases at V and 8 bases at J, with 7 bases between the two ends. The V gene's germline CDR1 is SEHNR and CDR2 FQNEAQ (reference sequence). This CDR3 contains 12 residues. The DNA for the CDR3 is TGTGCCAGCAGCTTACTAGGGGATGAGCAGTTCTTC. Its translation: CASSLLGDEQFF.

Of note for this clone: The same CDR3 also results from other DNA sequences found in this sample. The chain links TRBV2 to TRBJ1-5, with 8 bases matching TRBD1. Germline V gene sequence: CDR1 SNHLY, CDR2 FYNNEI. The CDR3 is 15 residues long. The junction had 3 bases not matched to a gene; V was cut back by 0 bases and J by 5 bases. The CDR3 bases are TGTGCCAGCAGTGAAGCAGGACAGGGCGATCAGCCCCAGCATTTT. Protein sequence: CASSEAGQGDQPQHF.

This chain uses TRBV28 with TRBJ2-7; 7 bases align to TRBD2. With 5 bases clipped from V and 3 bases from J, the junction kept 7 bases outside the gene matches. This CDR3 is 14 amino acids long. CDR1 is MDHEN and CDR2 is SYDVKM in the germline V gene. CDR3 loop: CASSHGREIYEQYF. In DNA form, the CDR3 reads TGTGCCAGCAGTCACGGGCGGGAGATCTACGAGCAGTACTTC.

This clone was found a few times. This chain uses TRBV6-6 with TRBJ1-1; tentative D call: TRBD1 (6 bases). The CDR3 is 15 amino acids. Per germline, CDR1 MNHNY and CDR2 SVGAGI (reference sequence). With 4 bases removed from V and 3 bases from J, the gap between germline ends came to 15 bases. The CDR3 DNA is TGTGCCAGCAGTTGGAGGACAGCTGGGGACACTGAAGCTTTCTTT. Protein: CASSWRTAGDTEAFF.

This clone was observed a single time. The rearrangement joins TRBV6-5 to TRBJ2-7; D is unresolved. The V and J ends lost 5 bases and 0 bases respectively, with 5 bases between them. The CDR3 is 12 amino acids. The germline V gene encodes CDR1 MNHEY and CDR2 SVGAGI. This CDR3 is CASSPGSYEQYF. The CDR3, as DNA: TGTGCCAGCAGTCCGGGCTCCTACGAGCAGTACTTC.

Remarks on this clone: No DNA is shown, since the ends of the CDR3 on it are uncertain; the CDR3 is the one TCRdb lists. V gene TRBV5-4 combines with J gene TRBJ1-1. The CDR3 is 17 residues long, counting both termini. Germline V gives CDR1 SGHNT, CDR2 YYREEE (reference sequence). The CDR3 spells CASSLDWGRGTDTEAFF.

CDR3 in amino acids: CARSWGMPNEKLFF. The DNA of the CDR3 is TGTGCCAGAAGCTGGGGGATGCCTAATGAAAAACTGTTTTTT. The gene calls are TRBV5-3 and TRBJ1-4, with D perhaps matching TRBD1 (5 bases). TRBV5-3 is reported as an ORF; its role is uncertain. The ends were cut back, 3 bases at V and 3 bases at J, with 9 bases in the middle. The CDR3 is 14 amino acids.

This chain links TRBV21-1 with TRBJ2-3; no check of the table's D call, TRBD1, against the DNA was made. TRBV21-1 corresponds to a pseudogene. This CDR3 has 18 residues. The CDR3 bases are TGTGCCAGCAGCAAAGTAGGGGGTGGACTGATTGGAACAGATACGCAGTATTTT. Protein: CASSKVGGGLIGTDTQYF.

This clone occurred a few times. V gene TRBV11-2 combines with J gene TRBJ2-1; 12 nucleotides agree with TRBD2. Unmatched junction bases numbered 11, after V lost 1 base and J lost 10 bases. This CDR3 is 17 amino acids long. From germline, CDR1 is SGHAT and CDR2 FQNNGV. CDR3 bases: TGTGCCAGCAGCTTAGTGACTAGCGGGAGTCATGTAGGGGAGCAGTTCTTC. Amino acid sequence: CASSLVTSGSHVGEQFF.

The chain employs TRBV7-3 and TRBJ2-3, with 7 bases identical to TRBD2. CDR3 length: 16 residues. V shed 5 bases, J shed 0 bases, and the junction held 8 bases outside the gene matches. Germline V gives CDR1 SGHTA, CDR2 FQGTGA. The CDR3, as DNA: TGTGCCAGCAGCGCTCAACGACTAGCCAGCACAGATACGCAGTATTTT. It translates to CASSAQRLASTDTQYF.

The J gene is TRBJ2-3, the V gene TRBV10-3; 14 bases are shared with TRBD2. There are 19 residues in the CDR3. The germline CDR1 and CDR2 sequences are ENHRY and SYGVKD. Germline trimming cut 6 bases from V and 3 bases from J; bases unmatched to any gene: 14. The CDR3 here is CAISPRRTSGRLLTDTQYF. The CDR3 DNA is TGTGCCATCAGCCCCCGACGGACTAGCGGGAGGCTCTTAACAGATACGCAGTATTTT.

The J gene is TRBJ1-3, the V gene TRBV5-1; D is ambiguous. V was trimmed by 0 bases and J by 0 bases, leaving 13 bases between them. The CDR3 sequence is 17 residues long. Germline CDR1 SGHRS, CDR2 YFSETQ. This CDR3 is CASSLDPAAASGNTIYF. CDR3 nucleotides: TGCGCCAGCAGCTTGGACCCTGCTGCAGCCTCTGGAAACACCATATATTTT.

The V call is TRBV19, the J call TRBJ1-5; 9 nucleotides line up with TRBD1. The V and J ends lost 6 bases and 1 base, in that order; junction bases with no gene match: 13. The CDR3 is 18 amino acids. CDR1 and CDR2 (germline): LNHDA, SQIVND (reference sequence). DNA of the CDR3: TGTGCCAGTAGCAATCCCGCGGACAGGGGATGGAGCAATCAGCCCCAGCATTTT. Protein: CASSNPADRGWSNQPQHF.

The chain recombines TRBV19 with TRBJ1-1, with TRBD1 as a possible D gene (5 bases). V dropped 4 bases and J dropped 2 bases, with 11 bases sitting between them. The length of the CDR3 is 14 residues. Germline assignment: CDR1 LNHDA and CDR2 SQIVND (reference sequence). CDR3 protein: CASSNPGLNTEAFF. In DNA form, the CDR3 reads TGTGCCAGTAGTAATCCAGGGTTAAACACTGAAGCTTTCTTT.

The chain carries TRBV18 and TRBJ1-1, with D unclear. The CDR3 is made up of 14 amino acids. Germline values: CDR1 KGHSH, CDR2 LQKENI. Trimming removed 3 bases from V and 1 base from J, with 9 bases in between. CDR3 DNA sequence: TGTGCCAGCTCACCCGTACAGACGAACACTGAAGCTTTCTTT. Translated, it gives CASSPVQTNTEAFF.

In this sample, this clone turned up a few times. The chain links TRBV29-1 to TRBJ2-1; a possible D gene is TRBD2 (7 bases). The CDR3 runs 14 residues. V lost 4 bases to trimming and J lost 5 bases, with 15 bases between them. In germline, CDR1 is SQVTM, CDR2 ANQGSEA. The chain's CDR3 is CSVGGGYEHNEQFF. For the CDR3, the DNA is TGCAGCGTTGGGGGGGGCTACGAGCACAATGAGCAGTTCTTC.

The chain's CDR3 is CAGGPRLMGIEQFF. The CDR3 nucleotides read TGTGCCGGGGGGCCGAGGCTAATGGGGATTGAGCAGTTCTTC. J is TRBJ2-1 and V is TRBV6-1; the D gene could be TRBD1 or TRBD2 (6 bases each). This CDR3 region has 14 residues. V lost 11 bases and J lost 9, with 23 bases in between. Per germline, CDR1 MNHNS and CDR2 SASEGT.

The V and J genes are TRBV4-3 and TRBJ1-2; D unclear. The germline V gene encodes CDR1 LGHNA and CDR2 YSLEER. The CDR3 spans 13 residues. The V end was cut by 1 base, the J end by 3 bases, with 6 bases between. The CDR3 DNA is TGCGCCAGCAGCCAAGCTGGAGACTATGGCTACACCTTC. It is translated as CASSQAGDYGYTF.

This clone was detected only once. V gene TRBV9 combines with J gene TRBJ2-5; D call uncertain. The CDR3 has 14 amino acids. The V gene's germline CDR1 is SGDLS and CDR2 YYNGEE. V was cut by 1 base and J by 7 bases, with 14 bases left in between. The CDR3 region has the DNA TGTGCCAGCAGCGTATACTCAGTTGCAGGGACCCAGTACTTC. Protein: CASSVYSVAGTQYF. The full variable domain, rest sourced from reference TRBV9 and TRBJ2-5, is DSGVTQTPKHLITATGQRVTLRCSPRSGDLSVYWYQQSLDQGLQFLIQYYNGEERAKGNILERFSAQQFPDLHSELNLSSLELGDSALYFCASSVYSVAGTQYFGPGTRLLVL.